This T cell receptor (beta chain) was found in a study of blood T cell repertoires in COVID-19. Using immunoSEQ multiplex PCR, the repertoire was profiled, and TCRdb retains in-frame clones only, with some absent. The sample gives more than 300,000 clones, 90% to 95% of which show up once; about 4.2% is in the top ten. The trim removed 7 bases at V and 6 bases at J, leaving 4 bases unmatched. The germline gives CDR1 SGDLS, CDR2 YYNGEE. CDR3 size: 11 residues. This chain joins TRBV9 and TRBJ2-7; 7 nucleotides agree with TRBD1. The source material was PBMCs or T cells enriched from blood (not recorded which). The source is a woman aged 25 to 39 who had been exposed to COVID-19. The CDR3 loop reads CASSTGTEQYF. Written as DNA, the CDR3 is TGTGCCAGCTCGACAGGGACCGAGCAGTACTTC.